This record covers a single T cell receptor (beta chain). Samples underwent the assay at deep level. The repertoire was sequenced with immunoSEQ multiplex PCR; TCRdb's copy has only in-frame clones and lacks some. The repertoire consists of hundreds of thousands of clones, with 90% to 97% occurring once and the leading ten covering more than 0.085%. Naivety among CD8 cells was defined by CD45RO negativity and positive CCR7 selection, thereby excluding terminally differentiated effector memory CD45RA+ cells. Germline CDR1 is MNHNY and CDR2 is SVGAGI (reference sequence). Trimming removed 2 bases at V and 4 bases at J, with 9 bases between. The CDR3 extends over 14 amino acids. The data were taken from a study of shared clonotypes between healthy human individuals.

V and J are TRBV6-6 and TRBJ1-5; D unresolved. Sequenced material: naive CD8+ T cells sorted from blood. The sequence derives from a young woman in good health. This CDR3 reads CASSYGQANQPQHF. For the CDR3, the DNA is TGTGCCAGCAGTTACGGGCAGGCAAATCAGCCCCAGCATTTT.